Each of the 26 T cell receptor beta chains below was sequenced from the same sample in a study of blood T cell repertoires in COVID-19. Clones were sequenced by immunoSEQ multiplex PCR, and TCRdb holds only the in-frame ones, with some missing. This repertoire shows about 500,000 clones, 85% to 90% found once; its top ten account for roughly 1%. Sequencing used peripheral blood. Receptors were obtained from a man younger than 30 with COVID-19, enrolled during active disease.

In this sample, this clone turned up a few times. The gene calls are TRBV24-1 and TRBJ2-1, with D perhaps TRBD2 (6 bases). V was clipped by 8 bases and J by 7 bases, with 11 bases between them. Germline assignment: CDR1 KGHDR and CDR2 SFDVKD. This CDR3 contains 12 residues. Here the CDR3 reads CATTGSGNEQFF. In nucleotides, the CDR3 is TGTGCCACCACCGGGAGTGGAAATGAGCAGTTCTTC.

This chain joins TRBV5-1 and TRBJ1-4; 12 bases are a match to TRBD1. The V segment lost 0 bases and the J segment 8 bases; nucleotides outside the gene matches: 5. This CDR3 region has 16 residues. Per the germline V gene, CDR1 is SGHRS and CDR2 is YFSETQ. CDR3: CASSLASGTGGEKLFF. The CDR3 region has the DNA TGCGCCAGCAGCTTGGCCTCTGGGACAGGGGGCGAAAAACTGTTTTTT.

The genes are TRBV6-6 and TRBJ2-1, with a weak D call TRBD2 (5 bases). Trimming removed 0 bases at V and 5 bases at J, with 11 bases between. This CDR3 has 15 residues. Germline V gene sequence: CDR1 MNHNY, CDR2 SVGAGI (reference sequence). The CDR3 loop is CASSYSQRSNNEQFF. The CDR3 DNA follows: TGTGCCAGCAGTTACTCTCAGCGGAGCAACAATGAGCAGTTCTTC.

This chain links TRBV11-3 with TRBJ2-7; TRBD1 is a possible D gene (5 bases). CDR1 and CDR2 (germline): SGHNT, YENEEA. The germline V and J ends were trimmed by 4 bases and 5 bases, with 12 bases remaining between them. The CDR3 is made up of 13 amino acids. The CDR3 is CASSSRTGHEQYF. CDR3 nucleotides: TGTGCCAGCAGCTCGCGAACAGGTCACGAGCAGTACTTC.

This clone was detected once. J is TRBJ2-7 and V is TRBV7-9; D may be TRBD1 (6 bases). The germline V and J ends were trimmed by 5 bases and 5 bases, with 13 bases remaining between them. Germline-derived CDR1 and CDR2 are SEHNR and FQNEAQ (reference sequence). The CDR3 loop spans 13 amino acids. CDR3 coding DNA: TGTGCCAGCAGCGAACAGGGTCCCCACGAGCAGTACTTC. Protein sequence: CASSEQGPHEQYF.

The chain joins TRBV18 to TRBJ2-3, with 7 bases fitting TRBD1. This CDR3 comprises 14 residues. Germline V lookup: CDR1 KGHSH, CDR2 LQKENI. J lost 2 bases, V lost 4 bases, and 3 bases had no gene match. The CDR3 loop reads CASSLGQATDTQYF. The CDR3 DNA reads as TGTGCCAGCTCACTCGGACAGGCCACAGATACGCAGTATTTT.

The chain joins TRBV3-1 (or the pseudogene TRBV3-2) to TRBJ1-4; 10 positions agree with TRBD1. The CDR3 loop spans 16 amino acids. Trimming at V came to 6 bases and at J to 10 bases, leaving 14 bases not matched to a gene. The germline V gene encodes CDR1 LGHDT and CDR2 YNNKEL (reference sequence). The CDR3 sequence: CASSPIYDRDRGKLFF. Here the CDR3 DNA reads TGTGCCAGCAGTCCGATTTATGACCGGGACAGGGGAAAACTGTTTTTT.

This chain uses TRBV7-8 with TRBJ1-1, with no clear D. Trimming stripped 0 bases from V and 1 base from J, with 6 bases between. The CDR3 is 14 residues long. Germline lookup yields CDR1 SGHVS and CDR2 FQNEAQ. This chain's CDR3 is CASSLARGNTEAFF. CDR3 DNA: TGTGCCAGCAGCTTAGCTCGGGGGAACACTGAAGCTTTCTTT. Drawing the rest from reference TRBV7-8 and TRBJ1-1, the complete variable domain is GAGVSQSPRYKVAKRGQDVALRCDPISGHVSLFWYQQALGQGPEFLTYFQNEAQLDKSGLPSDRFFAERPEGSVSTLKIQRTQQEDSAVYLCASSLARGNTEAFFGQGTRLTVV.

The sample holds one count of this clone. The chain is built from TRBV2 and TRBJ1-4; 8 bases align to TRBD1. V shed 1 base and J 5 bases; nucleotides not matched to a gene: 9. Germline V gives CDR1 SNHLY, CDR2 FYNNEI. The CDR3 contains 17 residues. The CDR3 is CASSEVSSRGPNEKLFF. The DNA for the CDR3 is TGTGCCAGCAGTGAAGTCTCTTCCAGGGGGCCCAATGAAAAACTGTTTTTT.

The CDR3 sequence: CASSTTDRAFTTDTQYF. The CDR3 DNA reads TGTGCCAGTAGTACAACGGACAGGGCCTTTACCACAGATACGCAGTATTTT. The V gene is TRBV19, the J gene TRBJ2-3; 8 bases agree with TRBD1. The junction had 11 bases not matched to a gene; V was cut back by 4 bases and J by 2 bases. Germline V gene lookup returns CDR1 LNHDA and CDR2 SQIVND (reference sequence). The CDR3 contains 17 residues. Using reference TRBV19 and TRBJ2-3 for the parts outside the CDR3, the full variable domain is DGGITQSPKYLFRKEGQNVTLSCEQNLNHDAMYWYRQDPGQGLRLIYYSQIVNDFQKGDIAEGYSVSREKKESFPLTVTSAQKNPTAFYLCASSTTDRAFTTDTQYFGPGTRLTVL.

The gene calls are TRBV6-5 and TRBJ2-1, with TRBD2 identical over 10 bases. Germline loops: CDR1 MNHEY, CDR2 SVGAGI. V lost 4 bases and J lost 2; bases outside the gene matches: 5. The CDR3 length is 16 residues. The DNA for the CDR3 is TGTGCCAGCAGTTCTACCCTAGCGGGAGCCTACAATGAGCAGTTCTTC. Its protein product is CASSSTLAGAYNEQFF.

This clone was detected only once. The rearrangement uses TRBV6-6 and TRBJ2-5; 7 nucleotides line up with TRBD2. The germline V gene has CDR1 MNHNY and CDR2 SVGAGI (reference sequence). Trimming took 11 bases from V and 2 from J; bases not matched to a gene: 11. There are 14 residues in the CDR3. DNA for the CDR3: TGTGCCGTAACGAGCGGGGTAATTCAAGAGACCCAGTACTTC. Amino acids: CAVTSGVIQETQYF.

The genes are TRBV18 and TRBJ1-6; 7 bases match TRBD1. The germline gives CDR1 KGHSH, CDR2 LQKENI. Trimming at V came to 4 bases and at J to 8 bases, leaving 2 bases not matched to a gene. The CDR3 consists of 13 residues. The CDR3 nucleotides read TGTGCCAGCTCACAAGGGGGCGATTCACCCCTCCACTTT. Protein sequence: CASSQGGDSPLHF.

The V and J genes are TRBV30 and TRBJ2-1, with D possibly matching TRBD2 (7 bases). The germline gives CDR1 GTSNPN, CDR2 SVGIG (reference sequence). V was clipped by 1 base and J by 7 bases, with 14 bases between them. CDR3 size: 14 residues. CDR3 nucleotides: TGTGCCTGGAGTGGGGGGGGCCCGAGGAATGAGCAGTTCTTC. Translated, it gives CAWSGGGPRNEQFF.

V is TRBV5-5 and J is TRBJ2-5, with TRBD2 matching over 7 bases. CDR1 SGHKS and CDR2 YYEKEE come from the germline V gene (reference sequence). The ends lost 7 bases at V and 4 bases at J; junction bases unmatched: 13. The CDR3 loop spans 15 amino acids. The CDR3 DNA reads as TGTGCCAGCGATGGCGGGAGACGCCTAGGAGAGACCCAGTACTTC. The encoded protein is CASDGGRRLGETQYF.

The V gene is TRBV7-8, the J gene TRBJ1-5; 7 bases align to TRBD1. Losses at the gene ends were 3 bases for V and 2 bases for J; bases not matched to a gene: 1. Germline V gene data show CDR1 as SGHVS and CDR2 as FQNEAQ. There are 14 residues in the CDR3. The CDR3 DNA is TGTGCCAGCAGCTTTGGACAGGGCAATCAGCCCCAGCATTTT. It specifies CASSFGQGNQPQHF.

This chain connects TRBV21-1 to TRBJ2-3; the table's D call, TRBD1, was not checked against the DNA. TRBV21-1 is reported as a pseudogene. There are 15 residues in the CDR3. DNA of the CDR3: TGTGCCAGCAGCACGGACAGGGGGCTAACAGATACGCAGTATTTT. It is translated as CASSTDRGLTDTQYF.

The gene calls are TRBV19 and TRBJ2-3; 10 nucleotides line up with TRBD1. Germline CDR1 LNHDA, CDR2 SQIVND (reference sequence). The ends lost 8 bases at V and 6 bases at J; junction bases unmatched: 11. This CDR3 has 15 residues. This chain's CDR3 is CASGAGTGVPDTQYF. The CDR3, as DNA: TGTGCCAGTGGAGCCGGGACAGGGGTTCCCGATACGCAGTATTTT. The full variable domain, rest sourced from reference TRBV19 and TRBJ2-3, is DGGITQSPKYLFRKEGQNVTLSCEQNLNHDAMYWYRQDPGQGLRLIYYSQIVNDFQKGDIAEGYSVSREKKESFPLTVTSAQKNPTAFYLCASGAGTGVPDTQYFGPGTRLTVL.

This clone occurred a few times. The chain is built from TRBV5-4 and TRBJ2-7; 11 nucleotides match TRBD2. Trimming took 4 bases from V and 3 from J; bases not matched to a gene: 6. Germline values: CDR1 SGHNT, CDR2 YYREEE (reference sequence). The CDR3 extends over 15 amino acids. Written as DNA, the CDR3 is TGTGCCAGCAGCGCGGGACTAGCGGAACTCTACGAGCAGTACTTC. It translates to CASSAGLAELYEQYF.

The CDR3 DNA is TGTGCCAGCAGTGGCGTTCGCTCTGGAAACACCATATATTTT. It yields the protein CASSGVRSGNTIYF. The V and J genes are TRBV2 and TRBJ1-3; D not resolved. The CDR3 runs 14 residues. V shed 4 bases and J shed 0 bases, with 7 bases lying between them. Per the germline V gene, CDR1 is SNHLY and CDR2 is FYNNEI.

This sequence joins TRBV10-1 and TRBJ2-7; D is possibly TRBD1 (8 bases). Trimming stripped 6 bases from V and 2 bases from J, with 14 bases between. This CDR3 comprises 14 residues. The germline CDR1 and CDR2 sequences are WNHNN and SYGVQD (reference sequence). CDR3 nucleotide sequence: TGCGCCAGCAGCGCCACAGGGGGGGCCTACGAGCAGTACTTC. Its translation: CASSATGGAYEQYF.

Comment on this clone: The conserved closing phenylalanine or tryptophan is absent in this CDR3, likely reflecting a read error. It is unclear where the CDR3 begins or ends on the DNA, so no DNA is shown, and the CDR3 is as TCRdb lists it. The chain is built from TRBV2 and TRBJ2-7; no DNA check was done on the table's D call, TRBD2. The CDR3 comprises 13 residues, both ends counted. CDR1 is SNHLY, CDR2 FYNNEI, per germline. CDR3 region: CASNGLAGGPLPL.

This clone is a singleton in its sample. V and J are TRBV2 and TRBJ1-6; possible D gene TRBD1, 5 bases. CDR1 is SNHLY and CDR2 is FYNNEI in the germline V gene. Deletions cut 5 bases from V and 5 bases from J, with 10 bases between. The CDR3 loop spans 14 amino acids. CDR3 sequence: CASSQGENNSPLHF. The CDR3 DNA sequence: TGTGCCAGCAGTCAAGGGGAGAATAATTCACCCCTCCACTTT.

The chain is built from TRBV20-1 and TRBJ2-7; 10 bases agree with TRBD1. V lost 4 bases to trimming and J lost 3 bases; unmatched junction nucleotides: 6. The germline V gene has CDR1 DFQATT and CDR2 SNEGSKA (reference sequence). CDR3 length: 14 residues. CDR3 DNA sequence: TGCAGTGCTACTGACAGGGGGCAATTCTACGAGCAGTACTTC. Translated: CSATDRGQFYEQYF.

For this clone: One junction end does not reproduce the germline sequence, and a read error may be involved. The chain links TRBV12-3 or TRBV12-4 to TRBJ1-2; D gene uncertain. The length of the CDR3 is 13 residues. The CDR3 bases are TGTGCCAGTAGTTTATCGATGGTAGATGGCTACACCTTC. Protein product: CASSLSMVDGYTF.

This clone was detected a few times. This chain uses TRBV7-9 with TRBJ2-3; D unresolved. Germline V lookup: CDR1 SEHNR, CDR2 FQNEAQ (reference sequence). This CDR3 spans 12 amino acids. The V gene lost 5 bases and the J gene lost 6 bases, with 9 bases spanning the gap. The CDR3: CASSAIRDTQYF. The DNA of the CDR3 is TGTGCCAGCAGCGCCATCCGGGATACGCAGTATTTT.